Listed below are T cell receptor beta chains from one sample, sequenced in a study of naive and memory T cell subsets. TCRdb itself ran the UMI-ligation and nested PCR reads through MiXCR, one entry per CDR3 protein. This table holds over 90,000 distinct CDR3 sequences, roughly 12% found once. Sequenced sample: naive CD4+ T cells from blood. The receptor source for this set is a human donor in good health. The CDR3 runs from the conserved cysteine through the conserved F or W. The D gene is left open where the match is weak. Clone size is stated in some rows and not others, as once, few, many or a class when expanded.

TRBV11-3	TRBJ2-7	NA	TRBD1	CAGSYGQGTYEQYF	TGTGCCGGCAGCTATGGACAGGGCACCTACGAGCAGTACTTC
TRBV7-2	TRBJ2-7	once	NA	CASSLGTGPPYEQYF	TGTGCCAGCAGCTTAGGGACGGGACCCCCCTACGAGCAGTACTTC
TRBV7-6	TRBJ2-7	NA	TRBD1	CASSSDRGYEQYF	TGTGCCAGCAGCTCGGACAGGGGCTACGAGCAGTACTTC
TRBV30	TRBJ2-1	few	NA	CAWSVNRRSEQFF	TGTGCCTGGAGTGTAAACCGCCGGAGCGAGCAGTTCTTC
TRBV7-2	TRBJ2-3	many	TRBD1	CASSSPLGQGTDTQYF	TGTGCCAGCAGCTCCCCACTAGGACAGGGAACAGATACGCAGTATTTT
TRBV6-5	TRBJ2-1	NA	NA	CASNNNNEQFF	TGTGCCAGCAATAATAACAATGAGCAGTTCTTC
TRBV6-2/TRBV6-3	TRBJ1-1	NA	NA	CASSYSNSHTEAFF	TGTGCCAGCAGTTACTCGAACAGCCACACTGAAGCTTTCTTT
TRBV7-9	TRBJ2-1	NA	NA	CASSLAGRRGEQFF	TGTGCCAGCAGCTTAGCGGGGAGGCGTGGTGAGCAGTTCTTC
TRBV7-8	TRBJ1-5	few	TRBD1	CASTPLTGAGQPQHF	TGTGCCAGCACACCCCTTACAGGGGCAGGGCAGCCCCAGCATTTT
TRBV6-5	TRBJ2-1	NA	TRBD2	CASSWSLAGEYNEQFF	TGTGCCAGCAGTTGGTCCCTAGCGGGAGAGTACAATGAGCAGTTCTTC
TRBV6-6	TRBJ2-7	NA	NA	CASSGTGAQYF	TGTGCCAGCAGTGGGACTGGTGCGCAGTACTTC
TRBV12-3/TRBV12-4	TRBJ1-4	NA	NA	CASSRTVDEKLFF	TGTGCCAGCAGCCGGACAGTTGATGAAAAACTGTTTTTT
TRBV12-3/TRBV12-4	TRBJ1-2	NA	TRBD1	CASSLRDRGLNYGYTF	TGTGCCAGCAGCCTTAGGGACAGGGGGCTAAACTATGGCTACACCTTC
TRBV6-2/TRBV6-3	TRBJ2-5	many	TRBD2	CASSEPSGKETQYF	TGTGCCAGCAGTGAGCCTAGCGGTAAAGAGACCCAGTACTTC
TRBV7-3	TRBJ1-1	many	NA	CASSLPYRAEKMNTEAFF	TGTGCCAGCAGCTTACCGTACCGGGCGGAAAAAATGAACACTGAAGCTTTCTTT
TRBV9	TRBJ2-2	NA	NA	CASSGRGELFF	TGTGCCAGCAGCGGGAGAGGGGAGCTGTTTTTT
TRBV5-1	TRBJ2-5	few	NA	CASSFPGKETQYF	TGCGCCAGCAGCTTCCCAGGGAAAGAGACCCAGTACTTC
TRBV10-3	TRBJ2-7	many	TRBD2	CAISPGLAYEQYF	TGTGCCATCAGCCCGGGACTAGCGTACGAGCAGTACTTC
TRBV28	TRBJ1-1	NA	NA	CASSLPLIGPGAEVFF	TGTGCCAGCAGTTTACCCCTAATCGGCCCAGGGGCTGAAGTTTTCTTT
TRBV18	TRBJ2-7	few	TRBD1	CASSPTGVEGEQYF	TGTGCCAGCTCACCGACAGGGGTTGAGGGCGAGCAGTACTTC
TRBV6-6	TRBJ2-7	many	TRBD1	CASRTGTGTYEQYF	TGTGCCAGCAGGACCGGGACAGGGACCTACGAGCAGTACTTC
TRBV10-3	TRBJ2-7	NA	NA	CAISEPGSSSYEQYF	TGTGCCATCAGCGAACCGGGCTCCAGCTCCTACGAGCAGTACTTC
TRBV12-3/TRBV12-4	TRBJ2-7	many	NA	CASSLAFGFYEQYF	TGTGCCAGCAGTTTAGCGTTTGGATTCTACGAGCAGTACTTC
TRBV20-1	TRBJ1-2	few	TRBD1	CSAVTGNYGYTF	TGCAGTGCTGTGACAGGGAACTATGGCTACACCTTC
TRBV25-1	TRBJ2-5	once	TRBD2	CASSEYRKRLAGIETQYF	TGTGCCAGCAGTGAATATAGGAAGAGGCTAGCGGGAATAGAGACCCAGTACTTC
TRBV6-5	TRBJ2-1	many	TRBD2	CASSYSSGGATSYNEQFF	TGTGCCAGCAGTTATAGTAGCGGGGGGGCCACCTCCTACAATGAGCAGTTCTTC
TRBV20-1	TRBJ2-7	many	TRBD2	CSARNSGLDTYEQYF	TGCAGTGCTAGAAATTCGGGACTAGATACCTACGAGCAGTACTTC
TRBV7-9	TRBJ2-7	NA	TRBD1	CASSATGAYEQYF	TGTGCCAGCAGCGCTACAGGGGCCTACGAGCAGTACTTC
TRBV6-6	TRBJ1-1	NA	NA	CASSPSSGVISEAFF	TGTGCCAGCAGTCCTTCATCTGGAGTAATTAGTGAAGCTTTCTTT
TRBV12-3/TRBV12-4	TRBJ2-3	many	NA	CASSFVLGQSTDTQYF	TGTGCCAGCAGTTTTGTACTAGGACAATCCACAGATACGCAGTATTTT
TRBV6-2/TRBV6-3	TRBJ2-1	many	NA	CASSLSGSLGEQFF	TGTGCCAGCAGCTTAAGTGGATCTCTGGGTGAGCAGTTCTTC
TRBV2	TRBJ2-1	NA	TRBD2	CASSRASGPNEQFF	TGTGCCAGCAGTCGAGCTAGCGGTCCCAATGAGCAGTTCTTC
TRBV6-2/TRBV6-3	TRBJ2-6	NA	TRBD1	CASRDSLRSGANVLTF	TGTGCCAGCCGGGACAGCCTCCGCTCTGGGGCCAACGTCCTGACTTTC
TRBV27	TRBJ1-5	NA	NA	CASRGVEAGNQPQHF	TGTGCCAGCAGAGGAGTTGAGGCAGGCAATCAGCCCCAGCATTTT
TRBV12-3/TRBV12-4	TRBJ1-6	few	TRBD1	CASCRGGQGSSPLHF	TGTGCCAGCTGCCGAGGGGGACAGGGGAGTTCACCCCTCCACTTT
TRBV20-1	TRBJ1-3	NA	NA	CSAPDWAGNTIYF	TGCAGTGCTCCTGACTGGGCCGGAAACACCATATATTTT
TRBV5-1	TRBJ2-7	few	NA	CASSFWGGGDEQYF	TGCGCCAGCAGCTTCTGGGGCGGAGGGGACGAGCAGTACTTC
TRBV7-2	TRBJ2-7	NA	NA	CASSLAVTPGPYEQYF	TGTGCCAGCAGCTTAGCCGTGACCCCGGGGCCCTACGAGCAGTACTTC
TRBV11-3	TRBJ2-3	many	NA	CASSLGGAGTDTQYF	TGTGCCAGCAGCTTAGGAGGGGCTGGCACAGATACGCAGTATTTT
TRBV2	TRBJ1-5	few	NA	CASSVRRADQPQHF	TGTGCCAGCAGTGTGCGCAGGGCGGATCAGCCCCAGCATTTT
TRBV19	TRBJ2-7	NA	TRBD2	CASSKKRTSGSPYEQYF	TGTGCCAGTAGTAAGAAAAGGACTAGCGGGAGCCCCTACGAGCAGTACTTC
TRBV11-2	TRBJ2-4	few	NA	CASSTGSAKNIQYF	TGTGCCAGCAGCACAGGGTCAGCCAAAAACATTCAGTACTTC
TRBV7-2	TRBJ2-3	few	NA	CASSLVEWRAETTDTQYF	TGTGCCAGCAGCTTAGTCGAGTGGCGAGCGGAGACCACAGATACGCAGTATTTT
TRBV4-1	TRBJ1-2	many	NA	CASSQGRGSGNYGYTF	TGCGCCAGCAGCCAGGGCAGGGGCAGTGGAAACTATGGCTACACCTTC
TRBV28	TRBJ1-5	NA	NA	CASSLRSSNQPQHF	TGTGCCAGCAGTTTGAGAAGTAGCAATCAGCCCCAGCATTTT
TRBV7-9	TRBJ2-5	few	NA	CASSYSTVGETQYF	TGTGCCAGCAGTTACTCGACGGTCGGGGAGACCCAGTACTTC
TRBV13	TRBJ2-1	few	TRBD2	CATKRRTSGDEQFF	TGTGCCACCAAGAGAAGGACTAGCGGAGATGAGCAGTTCTTC
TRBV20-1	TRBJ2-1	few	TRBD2	CSATSGGAYGNEQFF	TGCAGTGCTACTAGCGGGGGGGCCTATGGAAATGAGCAGTTCTTC
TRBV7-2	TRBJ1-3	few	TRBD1	CASSFSGTGPAGNTIYF	TGTGCCAGCAGCTTTTCCGGGACAGGGCCCGCTGGAAACACCATATATTTT
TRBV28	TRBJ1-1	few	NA	CASTVYSPTNTEAFF	TGTGCCAGCACCGTCTATAGCCCGACGAACACTGAAGCTTTCTTT
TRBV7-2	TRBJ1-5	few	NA	CASSLAGRGEPQHF	TGTGCCAGCAGCTTAGCGGGACGGGGGGAGCCCCAGCATTTT
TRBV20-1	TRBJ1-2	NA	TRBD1	CSAVYRGKAYGYTF	TGCAGTGCGGTCTACAGGGGGAAGGCCTATGGCTACACCTTC
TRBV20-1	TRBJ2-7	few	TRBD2	CSARAFRGGAFYEQYF	TGCAGTGCTAGAGCTTTTCGCGGGGGGGCCTTCTACGAGCAGTACTTC
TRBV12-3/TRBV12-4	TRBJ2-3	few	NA	CASSQDVLRTQYF	TGTGCCAGCAGTCAGGACGTCTTGAGGACGCAGTATTTT
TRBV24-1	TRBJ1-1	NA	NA	CATSVGDTEAFF	TGTGCCACCAGTGTGGGTGACACTGAAGCTTTCTTT
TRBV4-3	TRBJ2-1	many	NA	CASSQALYDGSYNEQFF	TGCGCCAGCAGCCAAGCATTATACGATGGGTCCTACAATGAGCAGTTCTTC
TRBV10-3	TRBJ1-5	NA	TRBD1	CAISDGGQGWQPQHF	TGTGCCATCAGTGATGGGGGACAGGGCTGGCAGCCCCAGCATTTT
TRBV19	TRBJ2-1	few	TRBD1	CASSIGGYLGGDEQFF	TGTGCCAGTAGTATAGGGGGCTATCTAGGGGGCGATGAGCAGTTCTTC
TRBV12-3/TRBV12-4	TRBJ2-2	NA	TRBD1	CASRMDRVDTGELFF	TGTGCCAGCAGAATGGACAGGGTAGACACCGGGGAGCTGTTTTTT